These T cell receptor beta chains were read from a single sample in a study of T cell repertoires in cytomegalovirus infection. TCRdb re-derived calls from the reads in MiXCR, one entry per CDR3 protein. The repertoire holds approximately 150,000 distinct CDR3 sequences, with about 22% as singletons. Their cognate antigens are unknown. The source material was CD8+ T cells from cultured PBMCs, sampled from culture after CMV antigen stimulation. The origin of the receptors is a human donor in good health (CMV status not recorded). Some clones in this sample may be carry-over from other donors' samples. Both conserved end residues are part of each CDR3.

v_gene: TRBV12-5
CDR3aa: CASGLAGAGGELFF

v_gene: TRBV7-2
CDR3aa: CASSLAPTRARDTQYF

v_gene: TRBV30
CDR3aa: CARLGGGAGEQFF

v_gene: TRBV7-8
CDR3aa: CASSYRVGPSGANVLTF

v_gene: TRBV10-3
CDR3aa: CAISEYSDPGGYEQYF

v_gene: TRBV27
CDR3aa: CASSYRPGTGAYEQYF

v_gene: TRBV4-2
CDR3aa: CASSQEAGAYEQYF

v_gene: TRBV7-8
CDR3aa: CASSLVDEAHEQFF

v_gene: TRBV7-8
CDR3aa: CASSSLPGGTPDTDTQYF

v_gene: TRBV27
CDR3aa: CASSLKAVDYSGANVLTF

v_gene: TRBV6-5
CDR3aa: CASSYGGAYGYTF

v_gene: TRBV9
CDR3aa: CASSVDVGRHEQFF

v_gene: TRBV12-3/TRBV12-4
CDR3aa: CASSFLGIYEQYF

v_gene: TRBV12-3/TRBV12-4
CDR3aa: CASSLRVVSSYEQYF

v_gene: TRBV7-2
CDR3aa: CASSFTSGYTTYGYTF

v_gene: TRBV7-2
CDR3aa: CASSQRTEFNEKLFF

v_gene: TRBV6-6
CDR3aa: CATPKNIGDTGELFF

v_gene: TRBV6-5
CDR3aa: CASTYGGGSTDTQYF

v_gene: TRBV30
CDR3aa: CACLQGDTGELFF

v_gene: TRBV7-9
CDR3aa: CASSLMNTEAFF

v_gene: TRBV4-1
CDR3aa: CASSQHLGVNQPQHF

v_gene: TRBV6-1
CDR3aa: CASSEGNGNPEKLFF

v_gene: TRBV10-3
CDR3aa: CAISESREISAEAFF

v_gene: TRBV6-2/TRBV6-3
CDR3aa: CASRIPGGPPHNEQFF

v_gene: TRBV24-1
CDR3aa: CATSDFTGPKGDTQYF

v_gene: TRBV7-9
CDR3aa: CASSFPTGQGTSNYGYTF

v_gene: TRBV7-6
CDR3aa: CAPYPRSYTEAFF

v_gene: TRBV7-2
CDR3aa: CASSLEKGYGYTF

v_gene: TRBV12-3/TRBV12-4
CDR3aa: CASSFKDRGFHGYNEQFF

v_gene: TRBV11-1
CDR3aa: CASSSAEYYGYTF

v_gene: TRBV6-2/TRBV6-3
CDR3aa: CASSLDTRGTGELFF

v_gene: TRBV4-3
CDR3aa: CASSQEQAGGSYEQYF

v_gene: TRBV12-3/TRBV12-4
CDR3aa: CASSSDSLSNQPQHF

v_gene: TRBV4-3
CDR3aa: CASSQEKTRIAYPYEQYF

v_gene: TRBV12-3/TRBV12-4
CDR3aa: CASSSSGRGNGELFF

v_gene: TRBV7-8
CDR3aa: CASSLAPGSSYEQYF

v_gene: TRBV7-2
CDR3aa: CASNAAGGTEAFF

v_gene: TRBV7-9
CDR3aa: CASSTSGQVGYEQYF

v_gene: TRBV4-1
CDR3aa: CASSQEWNQGNEKLFF

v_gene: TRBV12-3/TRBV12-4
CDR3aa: CASSFGTAAQHF

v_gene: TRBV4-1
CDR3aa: CASSQREDGGGYTF

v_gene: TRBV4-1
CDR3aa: CASSHFWDSVVNQPQHF

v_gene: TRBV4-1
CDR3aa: CASSQETGGRTYEQYF

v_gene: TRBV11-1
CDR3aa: CASSFGWGPPTF

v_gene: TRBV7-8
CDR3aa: CASSLAMAGESNQPQHF

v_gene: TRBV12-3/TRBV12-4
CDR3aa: CASGGANEKLFF

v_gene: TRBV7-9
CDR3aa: CASSSGDRLSSYEQYF

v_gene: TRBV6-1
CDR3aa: CASRDSLRYNEQFF

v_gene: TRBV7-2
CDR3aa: CASSLRAGGYTGELFF

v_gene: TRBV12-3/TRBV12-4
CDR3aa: CASTQRVTMNTEAFF

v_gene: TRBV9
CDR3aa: CASSDQGAPPHEQFF

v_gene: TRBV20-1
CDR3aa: CSASPTGSVLEQYF

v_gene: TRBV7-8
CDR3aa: CAQGRDPNTGELFF

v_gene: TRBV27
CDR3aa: CASLPRFREGNQPQHF